This T cell receptor beta chain is drawn from a study of OX40 agonist ivuxolimab in advanced cancers. The overall study: Every patient in dose escalation had hepatocellular carcinoma, melanoma, renal cell or head and neck cancer. Prior checkpoint blockade (anti-PD-1, anti-PD-L1 or anti-CTLA-4) was permitted; approximately 41% had it.

Some clones are missing from TCRdb's copy, which holds only in-frame ones; the method was immunoSEQ multiplex PCR. The table lists some 97,000 clones, approximately 90% of them singletons. This clone has only a few counts. Trimming took off 6 bases at V and 5 bases at J, with 11 bases between the two ends. Germline V lookup: CDR1 SNHLY, CDR2 FYNNEI. The length of the CDR3 is 13 residues. The rearrangement links TRBV2 to TRBJ1-5, with a weak D call TRBD1 (6 bases). This specimen consisted of CD4+ or CD8+ T cells sorted from blood, obtained in a trial of the OX40 agonist ivuxolimab. This receptor was identified in an adult with an advanced solid tumor such as melanoma, head and neck, liver or kidney cancer. The CDR3 sequence: CASSDRRDQPQHF. As DNA, the CDR3 is TGTGCCAGCAGCGACAGGCGGGATCAGCCCCAGCATTTT.